This TCR beta chain was captured by sequencing in a study of cytomegalovirus exposure and HLA in healthy donors. For this clone: Its antigen is undetermined.

Study-wide results and limits: Most of the CMV-associated TCR beta chains (in a later analysis) appeared to be HLA-restricted. Earlier findings revealed that most TCR beta V segments proved productive either about 87% or about 30% of the time.

The PCR contained 60 Vbeta and 13 Jbeta primers. Data came from immunoSEQ multiplex PCR; TCRdb stores just in-frame clones and leaves some out. The sample yields 150,000 to 250,000 clones, around 76% seen once. The source material was PBMCs. This sequence was found in a man aged 30 to 45 in good health and CMV-seronegative.

CDR3 amino acids: CASSLFLDLDYEQYF. The CDR3 bases are TGCGCCAGCAGCTTGTTTCTAGATTTGGATTACGAGCAGTACTTC. This chain joins TRBV5-1 and TRBJ2-7, with D hard to call. Trimming took 1 base from V and 4 from J, leaving 15 bases between them. The CDR3 runs to 15 residues. Germline lookup yields CDR1 SGHRS and CDR2 YFSETQ.